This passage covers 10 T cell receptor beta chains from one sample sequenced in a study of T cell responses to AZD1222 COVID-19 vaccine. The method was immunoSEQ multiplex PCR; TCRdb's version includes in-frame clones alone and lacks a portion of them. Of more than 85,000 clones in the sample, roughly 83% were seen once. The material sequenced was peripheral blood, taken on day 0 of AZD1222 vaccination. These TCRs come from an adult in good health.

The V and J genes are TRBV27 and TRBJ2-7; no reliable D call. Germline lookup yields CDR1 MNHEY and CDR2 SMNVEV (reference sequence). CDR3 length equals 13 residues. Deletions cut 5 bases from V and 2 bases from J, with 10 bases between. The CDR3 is CASSPEIAYEQYF. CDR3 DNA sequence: TGTGCCAGCAGTCCCGAGATCGCCTACGAGCAGTACTTC.

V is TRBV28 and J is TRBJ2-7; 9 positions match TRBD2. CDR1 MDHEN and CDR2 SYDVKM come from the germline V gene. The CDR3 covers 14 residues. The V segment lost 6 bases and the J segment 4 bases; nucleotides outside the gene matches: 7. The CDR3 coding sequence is TGTGCCAGCAGGGGTAGCGGGAGTGCTTACGAGCAGTACTTC. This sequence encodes CASRGSGSAYEQYF.

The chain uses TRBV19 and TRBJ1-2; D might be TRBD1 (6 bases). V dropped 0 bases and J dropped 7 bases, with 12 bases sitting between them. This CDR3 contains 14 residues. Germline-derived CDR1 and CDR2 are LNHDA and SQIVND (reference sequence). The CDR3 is CASSIDLQGGGYTF. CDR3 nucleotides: TGTGCCAGTAGTATAGATCTACAGGGAGGTGGCTACACCTTC.

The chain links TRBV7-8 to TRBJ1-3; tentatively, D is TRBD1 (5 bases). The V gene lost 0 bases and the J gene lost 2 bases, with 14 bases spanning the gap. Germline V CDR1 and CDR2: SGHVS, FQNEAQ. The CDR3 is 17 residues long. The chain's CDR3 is CASSLAPAGLTGNTIYF. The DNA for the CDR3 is TGTGCCAGCAGCTTAGCGCCGGCAGGGCTAACTGGAAACACCATATATTTT. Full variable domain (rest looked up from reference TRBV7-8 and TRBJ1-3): GAGVSQSPRYKVAKRGQDVALRCDPISGHVSLFWYQQALGQGPEFLTYFQNEAQLDKSGLPSDRFFAERPEGSVSTLKIQRTQQEDSAVYLCASSLAPAGLTGNTIYFGEGSWLTVV.

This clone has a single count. The CDR3 spells CASSYLTPLPHSRETQYF. The CDR3, as DNA: TGTGCCAGCAGTTATTTGACCCCCCTCCCTCACTCGAGGGAGACCCAGTACTTC. This rearrangement joins TRBV6-2 or TRBV6-3 to TRBJ2-5; the D is unclear. There are 18 residues in the CDR3. CDR1 is MNHEY, CDR2 SVGEGT, per germline. V was clipped by 3 bases and J by 5 bases, with 25 bases between them.

CDR3 DNA sequence: TGTGCCAGCAGTTTTCGCCGGACAGGGTCTTCCTACGAGCAGTACTTC. Protein: CASSFRRTGSSYEQYF. J is TRBJ2-7 and V is TRBV28; 8 bases match TRBD1. CDR3 length: 16 residues. CDR1 is MDHEN and CDR2 is SYDVKM in the germline V gene. V shed 3 bases and J 1 base; nucleotides not matched to a gene: 8.

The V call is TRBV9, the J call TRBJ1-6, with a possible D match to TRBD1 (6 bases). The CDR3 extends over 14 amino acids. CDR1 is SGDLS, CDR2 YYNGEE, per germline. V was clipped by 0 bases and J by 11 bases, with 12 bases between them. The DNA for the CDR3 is TGTGCCAGCAGCGTAGAGGGGGTAAGGGCACCCCTCCACTTT. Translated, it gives CASSVEGVRAPLHF.

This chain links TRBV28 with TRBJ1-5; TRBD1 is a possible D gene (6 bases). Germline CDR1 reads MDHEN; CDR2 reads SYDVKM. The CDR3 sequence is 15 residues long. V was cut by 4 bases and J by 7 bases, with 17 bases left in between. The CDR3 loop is CASSSPEGGGQPQHF. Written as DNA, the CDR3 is TGTGCCAGCAGTTCCCCAGAGGGGGGCGGGCAGCCCCAGCATTTT.

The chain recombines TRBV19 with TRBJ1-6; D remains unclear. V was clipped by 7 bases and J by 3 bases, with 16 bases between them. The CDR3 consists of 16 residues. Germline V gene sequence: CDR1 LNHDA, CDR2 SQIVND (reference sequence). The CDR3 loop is CASKLSDRSYNSPLHF. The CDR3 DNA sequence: TGTGCCAGTAAATTGAGTGACCGCAGCTATAATTCACCCCTCCACTTT.

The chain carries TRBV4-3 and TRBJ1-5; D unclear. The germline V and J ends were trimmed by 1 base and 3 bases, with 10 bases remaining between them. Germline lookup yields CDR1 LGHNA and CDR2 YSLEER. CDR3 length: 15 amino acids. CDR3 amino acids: CASSQGLRFNQPQHF. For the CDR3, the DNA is TGCGCCAGCAGCCAAGGTCTAAGGTTCAATCAGCCCCAGCATTTT.